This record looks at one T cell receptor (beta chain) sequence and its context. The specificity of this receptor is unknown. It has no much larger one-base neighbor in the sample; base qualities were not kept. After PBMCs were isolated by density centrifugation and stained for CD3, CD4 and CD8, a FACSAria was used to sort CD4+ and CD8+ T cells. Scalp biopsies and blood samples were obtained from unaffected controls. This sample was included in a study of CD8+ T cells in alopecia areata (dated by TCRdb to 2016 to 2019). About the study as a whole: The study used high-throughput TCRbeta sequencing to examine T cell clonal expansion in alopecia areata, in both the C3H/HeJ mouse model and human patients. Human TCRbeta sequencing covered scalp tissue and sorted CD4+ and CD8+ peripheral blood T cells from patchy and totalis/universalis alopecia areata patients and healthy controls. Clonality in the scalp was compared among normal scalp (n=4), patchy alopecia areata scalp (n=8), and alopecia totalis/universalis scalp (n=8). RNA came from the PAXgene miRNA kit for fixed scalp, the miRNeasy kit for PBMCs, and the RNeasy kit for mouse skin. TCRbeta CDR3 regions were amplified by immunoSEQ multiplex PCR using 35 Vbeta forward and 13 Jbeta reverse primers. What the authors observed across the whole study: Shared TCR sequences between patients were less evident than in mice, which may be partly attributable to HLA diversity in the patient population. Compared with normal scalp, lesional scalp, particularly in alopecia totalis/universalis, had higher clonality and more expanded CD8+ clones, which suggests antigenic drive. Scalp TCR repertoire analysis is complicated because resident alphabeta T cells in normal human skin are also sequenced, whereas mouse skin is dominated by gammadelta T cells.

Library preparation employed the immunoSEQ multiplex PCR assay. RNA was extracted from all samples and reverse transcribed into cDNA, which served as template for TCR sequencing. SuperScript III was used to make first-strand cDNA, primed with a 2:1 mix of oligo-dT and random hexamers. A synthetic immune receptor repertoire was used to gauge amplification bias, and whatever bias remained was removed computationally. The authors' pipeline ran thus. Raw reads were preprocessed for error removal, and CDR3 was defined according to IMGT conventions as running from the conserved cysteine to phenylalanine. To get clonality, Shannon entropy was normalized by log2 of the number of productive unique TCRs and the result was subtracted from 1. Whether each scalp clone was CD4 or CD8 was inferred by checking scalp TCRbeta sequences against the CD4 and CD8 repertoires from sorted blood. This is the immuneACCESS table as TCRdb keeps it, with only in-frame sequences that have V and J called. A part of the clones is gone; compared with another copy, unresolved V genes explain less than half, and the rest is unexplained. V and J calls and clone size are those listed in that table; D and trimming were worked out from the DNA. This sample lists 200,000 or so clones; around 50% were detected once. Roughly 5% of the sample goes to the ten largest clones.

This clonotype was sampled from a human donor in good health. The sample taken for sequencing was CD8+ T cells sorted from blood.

The CDR3 in this case is CASHGEGSKTQYF. The bases are TGTGCCAGCCACGGGGAGGGTTCGAAGACCCAGTACTTC. The sequence is built from TRBV25-1 and TRBJ2-5, with 7 bases in between that match TRBD2. From the cysteine through the phenylalanine, the CDR3 covers 13 amino acids. Only CDR3 DNA remains: 39 bases, in frame from the first base. V is cut back by 8 bases and J by 6 bases, with 9 bases in the junction unmatched. CDR1 is given as MGHDK and CDR2 as SYGVNS, both from the germline V gene.